The 8 T cell receptor beta chains listed next were all sequenced from one sample in a study of T cells in Graves' hyperthyroidism and ophthalmopathy (dated by TCRdb to about 2019). Libraries came from multiplex PCR. Data came from an Illumina HiSeq 2000. The TCR beta CDR3 regions were amplified from RNA transcripts. The TCR CDR3 was subjected to a first round of RT-PCR using the HTBI primer set and the Qiagen OneStep RT-PCR kit. Clones were called with MiXCR by TCRdb after fastp trimmed the public reads at Q25, and only in-frame beta chains were retained. Rows merge per CDR3 protein into single entries with the most common DNA and genes. The sample table holds roughly 250,000 distinct CDR3 sequences, of which just over 14% were seen once. Jointly, the top ten make up 10% to 15% of the sample. Material for sequencing was blood. These receptors were taken from a woman between 35 and 50 years old with Graves' hyperthyroidism that later progressed to Graves' ophthalmopathy.

Ten or more counts support this clonotype. This chain connects TRBV27 to TRBJ2-5; 7 bases map to TRBD1. Germline-derived CDR1 and CDR2 are MNHEY and SMNVEV (reference sequence). Trimming removed 6 bases from V and 3 bases from J; junction bases left unmatched: 13. There are 16 residues in the CDR3. In DNA form, the CDR3 reads TGTGCCAGCAGCTCTCCCAGGGACAGTAGAAAAGAGACCCAGTACTTC. Translation: CASSSPRDSRKETQYF.

This clonotype has a count of ten or more. The chain uses TRBV6-1 and TRBJ2-7; the match to TRBD2 covers 7 bases. The CDR3 runs to 14 residues. Germline V gene sequence: CDR1 MNHNS, CDR2 SASEGT. Germline trimming cut 4 bases from V and 4 bases from J; bases unmatched to any gene: 7. In nucleotides, the CDR3 is TGTGCCAGCAGTGTAGTGGCGGGAGATTACGAGCAGTACTTC. Translated, it gives CASSVVAGDYEQYF.

This clonotype was counted ten times or more. This chain uses TRBV20-1 with TRBJ2-7; 7 nucleotides agree with TRBD2. Germline assignment: CDR1 DFQATT and CDR2 SNEGSKA (reference sequence). The length of the CDR3 is 13 residues. Germline trimming cut 6 bases from V and 4 bases from J; bases unmatched to any gene: 9. CDR3 loop: CSAFGTTQYEQYF. The CDR3 bases are TGCAGTGCGTTCGGGACTACCCAATACGAGCAGTACTTC.

This chain links TRBV20-1 with TRBJ2-2; perhaps TRBD2 as D (6 bases). Germline V gene data show CDR1 as DFQATT and CDR2 as SNEGSKA (reference sequence). Trimming cost V 4 bases and J 5 bases, with 20 bases left between them. The length of the CDR3 is 16 residues. CDR3 bases: TGCAGTGCTATTCCCTTGGAGGGGAGTCGGACCGGGGAGCTGTTTTTT. As protein: CSAIPLEGSRTGELFF.

This clonotype appeared a few times. A much larger clone differs from this one at a single base, so this may be a read error. The J gene is TRBJ2-1, the V gene TRBV20-1, with D tentatively TRBD2 (6 bases). This CDR3 spans 14 amino acids. Germline V lookup: CDR1 DFQATT, CDR2 SNEGSKA (reference sequence). This CDR3 is CSAPGSGRSNGQFF. CDR3 bases: TGCAGTGCACCAGGCAGCGGGCGGTCCAATGGGCAGTTCTTC.

This clonotype was seen many times. The rearrangement links TRBV20-1 to TRBJ2-7; the match to TRBD1 covers 7 bases. Germline CDR1 is DFQATT and CDR2 is SNEGSKA (reference sequence). V trimming: 5 bases; J trimming: 5 bases; junction bases outside the gene matches: 21. The CDR3 has 17 residues. The CDR3 here is CSALTPETGTAIHEQYF. DNA of the CDR3: TGCAGTGCTCTTACCCCCGAAACCGGGACAGCGATCCACGAGCAGTACTTC.

Concerning this clonotype itself: This may be a read error, as it is one base from a much larger clone. The chain links TRBV18 to TRBJ1-1, with 11 bases matching TRBD1. The CDR3 has 16 amino acids. Per germline, CDR1 KGHSH and CDR2 LQKENI. This CDR3 is CASSPFGTGGNTDAFF. The CDR3, as DNA: TGTGCCAGCTCACCATTCGGGACAGGGGGGAACACTGACGCTTTCTTT.

This clonotype was counted only a few times. The chain combines TRBV3-1 with TRBJ2-1; no reliable D call. Germline assignment: CDR1 LGHDT and CDR2 YNNKEL (reference sequence). This CDR3 spans 12 amino acids. V was clipped by 4 bases and J by 5 bases, with 6 bases between them. The CDR3 loop reads CASSRIDNEQFF. CDR3 sequence (DNA): TGTGCCAGCAGCCGAATAGACAATGAGCAGTTCTTC.